This T cell receptor beta chain was sequenced during a study of CD8+CD57+ T cells in acquired aplastic anemia. Study at large: Across the sorted CD4+ and CD8+ cells, DNA amounts averaged about 3 ug.

The V end lost 3 bases, the J end lost 4 bases, and 6 bases lay between the germline ends. Germline CDR1 LNHDA, CDR2 SQIVND (reference sequence). The CDR3 is 12 amino acids. Using genomic DNA as the template, TCR beta VDJ and CDR3 profiling was carried out. A single record per CDR3 protein comes from TCRdb applying MiXCR to the reads. The sample has under 350,000 distinct CDR3 sequences, roughly 53% seen once; the top ten hold around 1.2%. Patients picked for sequencing had shown CD8+CD57+ cell expansion detected by flow cytometry. Each of the patients presented with severe acquired aplastic anemia. This clonotype was seen at least ten times. Its antigen is unidentified. Whole-study results and caveats: Almost 30 sequences, all CD8+ CDR3, were shared between patients and controls. Between the patient and control groups, CD8+ Simpson's diversity did not differ significantly.

The specimen was sorted CD4+, CD8+, or CD8+CD57+ T cells (not recorded which) from PBMCs. This TCR came from a human donor with aplastic anemia. The chain employs TRBV19 and TRBJ1-2; D is ambiguous. The CDR3 nucleotides read TGTGCCAGTAGTATCCAGGCCTATGGCTACACCTTC. Translating gives CASSIQAYGYTF.